Sequencing of this T cell receptor (beta chain) was carried out in a study of shared clonotypes between healthy human individuals. Authors' data handling: Junction-only sequences without quality scores came from ImmunoSEQ, so filtering differed. The protocol was immunoSEQ multiplex PCR, while the TCRdb copy is restricted to in-frame clones and leaves out a portion. V and J calls plus clone size are reproduced from that table; the DNA served to infer D and trimming. The table has over 700,000 clones, around 70% seen once. Germline V gene data show CDR1 as SGHRS and CDR2 as YFSETQ. Unmatched junction bases numbered 6, after V lost 7 bases and J lost 4 bases. The CDR3 is 13 residues long.

The sample was memory CD4+ T cells sorted from blood. The sample's subset: CD45RA-negative fraction. This rearrangement joins TRBV5-1 to TRBJ2-5; 8 bases align to TRBD1. The TCR originated in a woman younger than 45 in good health. Here the CDR3 reads CASGFGQGETQYF. CDR3 nucleotide sequence: TGCGCCAGCGGGTTTGGACAGGGAGAGACCCAGTACTTC.